The sequence of this T cell receptor (beta chain) was determined in a study of blood T cell repertoires in COVID-19. Overall study: COVID-19 samples, acute and convalescent, were from the United States, Italy and Spain.

CDR1 KGHDR and CDR2 SFDVKD come from the germline V gene. This CDR3 has 16 amino acids. V shed 4 bases and J 3 bases; nucleotides not matched to a gene: 9. Only in-frame clones appear in the TCRdb table, and some are missing; sequencing was by immunoSEQ multiplex PCR. The profile covers just over 45,000 clones, with around 87% appearing a single time and about 5% taken by the ten largest. The source material was peripheral blood. The source of this sequence is a human donor in a cohort sampled during active COVID-19. The genes are TRBV24-1 and TRBJ2-3, with TRBD1 identical over 7 bases. The CDR3 nucleotides are TGTGCCACCAGTGACACCACAGGGGAAGGGACAGATACGCAGTATTTT. Amino acids: CATSDTTGEGTDTQYF.